This passage covers 19 T cell receptor beta chains from one sample sequenced in a study of cytomegalovirus exposure and HLA in healthy donors. The study ran its PCR with 60 Vbeta and 13 Jbeta primers. Produced via immunoSEQ multiplex PCR; TCRdb's table is partial and in-frame only. There are 95,000 to 150,000 clones in the sample; 66% occur only once, and 1.5% lies in the top ten. The specimen was PBMCs. These receptors all come from a man aged 18 to 29 in good health and CMV-seronegative.

This clone appeared a few times. The chain uses TRBV30 and TRBJ1-2; TRBD1 agrees at 7 bases. From germline, CDR1 is GTSNPN and CDR2 SVGIG (reference sequence). V shed 3 bases, J shed 5 bases, and the junction held 9 bases outside the gene matches. This CDR3 comprises 14 residues. CDR3 region: CAWSPPDRIYGYTF. As DNA, the CDR3 is TGTGCCTGGAGCCCGCCGGACAGGATATATGGCTACACCTTC.

The chain joins TRBV7-9 to TRBJ1-2, with unresolved D. The CDR3 has 14 residues. V lost 0 bases and J 7 bases, leaving 12 bases between the germline ends. The V gene's germline CDR1 is SEHNR and CDR2 FQNEAQ (reference sequence). CDR3 sequence reads: CASSLAGVESGYTF. The DNA for the CDR3 is TGTGCCAGCAGCTTAGCCGGGGTGGAGAGTGGCTACACCTTC.

The rearrangement joins TRBV28 to TRBJ2-5, with D possibly being TRBD2 (6 bases). Germline assignment: CDR1 MDHEN and CDR2 SYDVKM. The CDR3 consists of 13 residues. The V end was cut by 4 bases, the J end by 3 bases, with 9 bases between. CDR3 DNA: TGTGCCAGCAGTTACGGGAGAGAAGAGACCCAGTACTTC. Its translation is CASSYGREETQYF.

This clone has just a few counts. The V and J genes are TRBV6-1 and TRBJ2-7; the D gene is possibly TRBD2 (6 bases). Per germline, CDR1 MNHNS and CDR2 SASEGT. V lost 8 bases, J lost 5 bases, and 19 bases lay in between. The CDR3 is made up of 14 amino acids. The CDR3 here is CASSTSAGRDEQYF. In DNA form, the CDR3 reads TGTGCCAGCTCCACTTCGGCGGGAAGAGACGAGCAGTACTTC.

The chain links TRBV28 to TRBJ1-5; D unresolved. The CDR3 is 14 residues long. Germline V gene sequence: CDR1 MDHEN, CDR2 SYDVKM. Trimming took off 10 bases at V and 5 bases at J, with 18 bases between the two ends. The CDR3 nucleotides are TGTGCCATCAAGGAGTCGGCCGATTATCAGCCCCAGCATTTT. Translated, it gives CAIKESADYQPQHF.

The V gene is TRBV10-1, the J gene TRBJ2-3, with a weak D call TRBD1 (5 bases). The CDR3 totals 12 residues. Trimming stripped 0 bases from V and 10 bases from J, with 8 bases between. The germline V gene has CDR1 WNHNN and CDR2 SYGVQD (reference sequence). The CDR3 DNA reads TGCGCCAGCAGTGAGTCCGACAGACCGCAGTATTTT. Translating gives CASSESDRPQYF.

The table lists this clone with a few counts. V usage is TRBV19 and J usage is TRBJ2-7, with D uncertain. V lost 6 bases to trimming and J lost 9 bases, with 24 bases between them. Germline V gene lookup returns CDR1 LNHDA and CDR2 SQIVND (reference sequence). CDR3 length: 15 amino acids. CDR3 sequence reads: CASRERGDYDSWQYF. CDR3 DNA sequence: TGTGCCAGTAGGGAAAGAGGAGATTACGACTCGTGGCAGTACTTC. The full variable domain, its missing parts supplied by reference TRBV19 and TRBJ2-7, is DGGITQSPKYLFRKEGQNVTLSCEQNLNHDAMYWYRQDPGQGLRLIYYSQIVNDFQKGDIAEGYSVSREKKESFPLTVTSAQKNPTAFYLCASRERGDYDSWQYFGPGTRLTVT.

Only a few counts were recorded for this clone. This chain connects TRBV4-1 to TRBJ1-1; D gene ambiguous. V was shortened by 3 bases and J by 2 bases, with 13 bases between the two germline ends. This CDR3 contains 15 residues. The germline V gene encodes CDR1 MGHRA and CDR2 YSYEKL. CDR3 in DNA: TGCGCCAGCAGCCAGCTGAGCCAGACAAACACTGAAGCTTTCTTT. Residues: CASSQLSQTNTEAFF.

This sequence joins TRBV5-6 and TRBJ2-7; 10 positions agree with TRBD1. The CDR3 totals 15 residues. The germline V gene has CDR1 SGHDT and CDR2 YYEEEE. V was clipped by 4 bases and J by 4 bases; unmatched bases: 8. CDR3 bases: TGTGCCAGCAGCCAAACCGGGACAGGGGTGTACGAGCAGTACTTC. Amino acids: CASSQTGTGVYEQYF.

V gene TRBV11-3 combines with J gene TRBJ2-1, with D tentatively TRBD2 (6 bases). This CDR3 region has 18 residues. V lost 1 base and J 1 base, leaving 17 bases between the germline ends. Germline assignment: CDR1 SGHNT and CDR2 YENEEA. Here the CDR3 reads CASSLGSGAGGSYNEQFF. CDR3 in DNA: TGTGCCAGCAGCTTAGGTAGCGGTGCAGGAGGTTCCTACAATGAGCAGTTCTTC.

The chain links TRBV6-5 to TRBJ1-6; the D gene is possibly TRBD1 (6 bases). The germline CDR1 and CDR2 sequences are MNHEY and SVGAGI. V gave up 0 bases and J gave up 9 bases, with 15 bases separating them. This CDR3 has 16 residues. In DNA, the CDR3 is TGTGCCAGCAGTTACTCGGGGGGGCGAGGCGGTTCACCCCTCCACTTT. It codes for CASSYSGGRGGSPLHF.

This sequence joins TRBV19 and TRBJ1-2; 7 bases match TRBD1. The CDR3 extends over 17 amino acids. Germline V gene lookup returns CDR1 LNHDA and CDR2 SQIVND (reference sequence). Trimming cost V 5 bases and J 1 base; bases outside gene matches: 13. The CDR3 DNA reads TGTGCCAGTAGTGCGATACCGGGACAGAAAAATAACTATGGCTACACCTTC. Encoded protein: CASSAIPGQKNNYGYTF.

This clone was recorded once. The chain links TRBV30 to TRBJ1-1, with TRBD1 identical over 8 bases. CDR1 GTSNPN and CDR2 SVGIG come from the germline V gene (reference sequence). V lost 2 bases and J lost 6; bases outside the gene matches: 8. The CDR3 consists of 14 residues. CDR3 sequence (DNA): TGTGCCTGGAGTTTCCAGGGGGCTGGCGCTGAAGCTTTCTTT. This translates into CAWSFQGAGAEAFF.

The chain employs TRBV5-4 and TRBJ1-1; 8 nucleotides agree with TRBD1. CDR1 and CDR2 (germline): SGHNT, YYREEE (reference sequence). The CDR3 is 12 residues long. V lost 9 bases and J lost 2; bases outside the gene matches: 3. The CDR3 DNA sequence: TGTGCCACAGGGGGCCCAAACACTGAAGCTTTCTTT. It is translated as CATGGPNTEAFF.

J is TRBJ2-2 and V is TRBV5-1, with D tentatively TRBD1 (6 bases). The CDR3 has 15 amino acids. Germline assignment: CDR1 SGHRS and CDR2 YFSETQ. Trimming pared 3 bases from V and 3 bases from J, leaving 12 bases between. The CDR3 DNA reads as TGCGCCAGCAGCTGGACCCAGGGGTACACCGGGGAGCTGTTTTTT. Protein sequence: CASSWTQGYTGELFF.

This clone was detected a few times. This chain links TRBV14 with TRBJ2-4, with 8 bases fitting TRBD2. CDR1 is SGHDN and CDR2 is FVKESK in the germline V gene. The CDR3 has 15 residues. V was pared by 4 bases and J by 10 bases, with 12 bases of the junction left unmatched. The CDR3 reads CASSLFTGGVGIQYF. DNA for the CDR3: TGTGCCAGCAGCCTTTTCACCGGGGGGGTCGGTATTCAGTACTTC.

This clone has more than one count but fewer than ten. The chain combines TRBV28 with TRBJ2-7; TRBD1 might be the D (6 bases). The germline gives CDR1 MDHEN, CDR2 SYDVKM. This CDR3 is built from 13 residues. V lost 6 bases to trimming and J lost 9 bases, with 18 bases between them. CDR3 DNA sequence: TGTGCCAGCAGCGTGACAGGACCTCTCCGGCAGTACTTC. Translation: CASSVTGPLRQYF.

The table lists this clone with a count of one. In DNA form, the CDR3 reads TGTGCCACCAGCACAGACAGACAGGGGACCCAGCATTTT. Translated, it gives CATSTDRQGTQHF. The gene calls are TRBV15 and TRBJ1-5, with 8 bases lining up with TRBD1. This CDR3 spans 13 amino acids. V lost 4 bases, J lost 11 bases, and 7 bases stayed unmatched. Germline CDR1 LNHNV, CDR2 YYDKDF (reference sequence).

V is TRBV12-5 and J is TRBJ1-1; weak D call: TRBD1 (5 bases). Germline V CDR1 and CDR2: LGHNT, FRNRAP. V lost 1 base and J 5 bases, leaving 17 bases between the germline ends. The CDR3 is made up of 16 amino acids. CDR3 residues: CASGLGTSHGVTEAFF. Here the CDR3 DNA reads TGTGCTAGTGGTTTGGGGACATCTCACGGAGTTACTGAAGCTTTCTTT.